Presented here are 10 T cell receptor beta chains from one specimen sequenced in a study of blood T cell repertoires in COVID-19. The table came from immunoSEQ multiplex PCR; TCRdb's copy has only in-frame clones and leaves some out. The sample comprises 89,000 or so clones, about 85% of which are singletons, and 35% to 45% rests with the top ten. Sequenced input: peripheral blood. Receptor source: a man older than 75 with acute or convalescent COVID-19.

The V call is TRBV11-1, the J call TRBJ1-6, with D unresolved. The CDR3 is 15 residues long. Germline V gives CDR1 SGHAT, CDR2 FQDESV (reference sequence). Trimming left V 4 bases short and J 13 bases short, with 20 bases between. CDR3: CASSSATRPGIPLHF. The CDR3 coding sequence is TGTGCCAGCAGCTCTGCTACACGCCCGGGGATCCCCCTCCACTTT.

This clone was seen a few times. The chain is built from TRBV5-4 and TRBJ2-2, with 7 positions matching TRBD1. The CDR3 length is 15 residues. From germline, CDR1 is SGHNT and CDR2 YYREEE (reference sequence). The ends lost 0 bases at V and 4 bases at J; junction bases unmatched: 3. The CDR3 is CASSLEGAGTGELFF. CDR3 nucleotides: TGTGCCAGCAGCTTGGAGGGGGCGGGCACCGGGGAGCTGTTTTTT.

The chain recombines TRBV5-4 with TRBJ1-5, with D unresolved. Trimming shortened V by 0 bases and J by 9 bases, and 10 bases separated the two germline ends. This CDR3 spans 13 amino acids. The germline gives CDR1 SGHNT, CDR2 YYREEE (reference sequence). The CDR3 is CASSLDSSGPQHF. CDR3 coding DNA: TGTGCCAGCAGCTTGGACTCCTCCGGGCCCCAGCATTTT.

The V gene is TRBV30, the J gene TRBJ2-7; TRBD1 matches 10 bases. This CDR3 is 13 amino acids long. J was trimmed by 4 bases and V by 1 base; bases with no gene match: 1. Germline V gene sequence: CDR1 GTSNPN, CDR2 SVGIG (reference sequence). Written as DNA, the CDR3 is TGTGCCTGGAGTGAGGGACAGGGGTACGAGCAGTACTTC. Amino acids: CAWSEGQGYEQYF.

The chain joins TRBV11-2 to TRBJ2-1; TRBD1 might be the D (5 bases). Deletions cut 8 bases from V and 0 bases from J, with 11 bases between. Germline CDR1 is SGHAT and CDR2 is FQNNGV. CDR3 size: 14 residues. The CDR3 bases are TGTGCCAGCGGGGCTTCCAGCTCCTACAATGAGCAGTTCTTC. Amino acids: CASGASSSYNEQFF. Full variable domain (missing parts from reference TRBV11-2 and TRBJ2-1): EAGVAQSPRYKIIEKRQSVAFWCNPISGHATLYWYQQILGQGPKLLIQFQNNGVVDDSQLPKDRFSAERLKGVDSTLKIQPAKLEDSAVYLCASGASSSYNEQFFGPGTRLTVL.

The chain has TRBV6-5 and TRBJ1-6; D unresolved. Germline CDR1 is MNHEY and CDR2 is SVGAGI. V was pared by 5 bases and J by 10 bases, with 15 bases between. This CDR3 comprises 14 residues. The CDR3 spells CASSLGRERSPLHF. For the CDR3, the DNA is TGTGCCAGCAGTCTAGGGAGGGAGCGATCACCCCTCCACTTT.

The chain has TRBV7-9 and TRBJ1-4, with 7 bases identical to TRBD1. Unmatched junction bases numbered 8, after V lost 5 bases and J lost 2 bases. The germline gives CDR1 SEHNR, CDR2 FQNEAQ (reference sequence). The length of the CDR3 is 16 residues. CDR3: CASSPNRGRTNEKLFF. The CDR3 bases are TGTGCCAGCAGCCCGAACAGGGGCCGCACTAATGAAAAACTGTTTTTT.

The chain combines TRBV28 with TRBJ1-5; D possibly corresponds to TRBD1 (6 bases). The CDR3 loop spans 14 amino acids. The germline CDR1 and CDR2 sequences are MDHEN and SYDVKM. Trimming took off 4 bases at V and 7 bases at J, with 14 bases between the two ends. The CDR3 here is CASSYRQARQPQHF. In nucleotides, the CDR3 is TGTGCCAGCAGTTATAGACAGGCCAGGCAGCCCCAGCATTTT.

The CDR3 sequence: CASSLVGTGGSSPLHF. CDR3 nucleotides: TGTGCCAGCAGCTTAGTAGGGACAGGCGGTAGTTCACCCCTCCACTTT. J is TRBJ1-6 and V is TRBV7-6, with 8 bases aligning to TRBD1. CDR1 is SGHVS, CDR2 FNYEAQ, per germline. J lost 9 bases, V lost 1 base, and 8 bases had no gene match. The CDR3 runs to 16 residues.

This clone has only one observation. V is TRBV7-2 and J is TRBJ1-2; TRBD1 aligns across 7 bases. J was trimmed by 5 bases and V by 3 bases; bases with no gene match: 3. The CDR3 extends over 13 amino acids. Germline V gene lookup returns CDR1 SGHTA and CDR2 FQGNSA. The CDR3 protein is CASSFSGQYGYTF. The CDR3 nucleotides are TGTGCCAGCAGCTTTTCGGGACAGTATGGCTACACCTTC.